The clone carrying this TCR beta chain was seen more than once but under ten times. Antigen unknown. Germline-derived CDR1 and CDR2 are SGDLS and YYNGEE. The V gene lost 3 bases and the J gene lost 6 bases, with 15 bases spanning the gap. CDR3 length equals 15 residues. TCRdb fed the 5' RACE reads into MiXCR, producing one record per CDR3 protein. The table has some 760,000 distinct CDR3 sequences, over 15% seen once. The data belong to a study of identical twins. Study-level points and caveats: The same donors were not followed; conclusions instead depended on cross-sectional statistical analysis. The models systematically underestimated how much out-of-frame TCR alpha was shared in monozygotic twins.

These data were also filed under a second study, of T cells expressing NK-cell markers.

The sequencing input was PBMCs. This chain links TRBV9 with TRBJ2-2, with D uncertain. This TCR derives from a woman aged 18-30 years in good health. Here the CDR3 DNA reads TGTGCCAGCAGCGCCGTGGTGGGTAGGGCCGGGGAGCTGTTTTTT. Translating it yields CASSAVVGRAGELFF.